In this sample, the clone carrying this T cell receptor beta chain turned up a few times. What it binds is unknown. This record belongs to a study of beta chain features in type 1 diabetes. In the study overall: Cell yields, gender and age were comparable in patients and healthy donors.

In total, each donor contributed a single heparinised blood draw that averaged around 100 mL. TCRB transcripts that were expressed got sequenced, as all of the isolated RNA had been reverse transcribed. Measured with immunoSEQ multiplex PCR; TCRdb has only the in-frame clones, and not every one. The table shows around 240,000 clones, with 9.6% occurring only once. V lost 1 base and J lost 6; bases outside the gene matches: 3. The length of the CDR3 is 15 residues. The V gene's germline CDR1 is LGHNT and CDR2 FRNRAP. General study points: TCRB repertoires of naive, central memory and Treg cells appeared more similar among patients than among healthy donors. Shorter TCRB CDR3s, moderately but significantly so, marked every one of the four CD4+ subsets in Type 1 diabetes patients.

The sequencing sample was made of naive CD4+ T cells from blood. This TCR derives from a woman between 18 and 29 years old in good health. The chain carries TRBV12-5 and TRBJ2-4; TRBD1 matches at 10 bases. The CDR3, as DNA: TGTGCTAGTGGTTTGGGACAGGGGGCGGGAAACATTCAGTACTTC. This translates into CASGLGQGAGNIQYF.